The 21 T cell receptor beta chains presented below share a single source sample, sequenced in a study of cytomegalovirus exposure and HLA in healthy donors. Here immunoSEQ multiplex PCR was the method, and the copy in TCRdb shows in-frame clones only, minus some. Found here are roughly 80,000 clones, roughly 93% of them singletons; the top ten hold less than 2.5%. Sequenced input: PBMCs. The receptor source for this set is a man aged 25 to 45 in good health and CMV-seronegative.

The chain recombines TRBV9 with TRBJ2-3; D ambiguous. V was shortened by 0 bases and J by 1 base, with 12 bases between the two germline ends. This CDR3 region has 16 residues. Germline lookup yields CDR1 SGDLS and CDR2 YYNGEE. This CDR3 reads CASSVGVKRGTDTQYF. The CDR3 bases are TGTGCCAGCAGCGTAGGGGTAAAACGGGGCACAGATACGCAGTATTTT.

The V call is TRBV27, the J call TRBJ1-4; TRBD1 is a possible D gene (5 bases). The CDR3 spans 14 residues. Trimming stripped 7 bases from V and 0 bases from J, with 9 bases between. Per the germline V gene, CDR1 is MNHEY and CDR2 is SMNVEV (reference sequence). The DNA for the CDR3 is TGTGCCAGCAAACAGGACGCAACTAATGAAAAACTGTTTTTT. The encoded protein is CASKQDATNEKLFF.

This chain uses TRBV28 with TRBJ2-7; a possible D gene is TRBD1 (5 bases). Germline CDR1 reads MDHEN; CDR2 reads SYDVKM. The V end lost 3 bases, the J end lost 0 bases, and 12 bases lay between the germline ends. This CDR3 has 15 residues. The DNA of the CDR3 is TGTGCCAGCAGTTTGTTCAGGCAGGGCTCCTACGAGCAGTACTTC. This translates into CASSLFRQGSYEQYF.

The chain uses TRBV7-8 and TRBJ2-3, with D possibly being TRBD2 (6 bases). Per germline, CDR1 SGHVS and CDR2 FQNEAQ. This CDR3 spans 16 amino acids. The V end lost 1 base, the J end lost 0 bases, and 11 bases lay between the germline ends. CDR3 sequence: CASSLERGMSTDTQYF. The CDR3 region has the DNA TGTGCCAGCAGCTTAGAACGGGGGATGAGCACAGATACGCAGTATTTT.

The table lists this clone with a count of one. CDR3 nucleotide sequence: TGTGCCAGCAGTTTACTCGGGCAGGGCTTTGAAGCTTTCTTT. It is translated as CASSLLGQGFEAFF. V gene TRBV28 combines with J gene TRBJ1-1; tentative D call: TRBD1 (5 bases). V was pared by 2 bases and J by 7 bases, with 14 bases between. The CDR3 has 14 amino acids. Looked up from germline, CDR1 is MDHEN and CDR2 is SYDVKM.

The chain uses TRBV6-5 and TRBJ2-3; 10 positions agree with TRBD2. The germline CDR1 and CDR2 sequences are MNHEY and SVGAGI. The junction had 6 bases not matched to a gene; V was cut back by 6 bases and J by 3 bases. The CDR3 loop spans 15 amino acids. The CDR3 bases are TGTGCCAGCAGACCAAGCGGGGGGGCAACAGATACGCAGTATTTT. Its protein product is CASRPSGGATDTQYF.

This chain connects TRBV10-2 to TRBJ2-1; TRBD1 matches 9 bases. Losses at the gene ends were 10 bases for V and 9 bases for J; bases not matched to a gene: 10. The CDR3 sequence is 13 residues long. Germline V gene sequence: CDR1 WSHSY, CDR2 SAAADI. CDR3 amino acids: CATRDREWAEQFF. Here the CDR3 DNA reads TGCGCCACCAGGGACAGGGAGTGGGCTGAGCAGTTCTTC.

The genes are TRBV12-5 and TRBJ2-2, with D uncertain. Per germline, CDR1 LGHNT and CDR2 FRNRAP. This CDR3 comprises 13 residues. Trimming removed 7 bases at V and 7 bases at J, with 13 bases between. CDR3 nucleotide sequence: TGTGCTAGTGCCCCGCCAGAGGTCGGGGAGCTGTTTTTT. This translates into CASAPPEVGELFF.

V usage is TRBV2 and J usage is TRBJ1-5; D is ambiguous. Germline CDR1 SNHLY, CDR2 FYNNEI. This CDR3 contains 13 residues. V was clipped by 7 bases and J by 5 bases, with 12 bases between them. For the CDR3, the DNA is TGTGCCAGCACCGAGGGAAGGGATCAGCCCCAGCATTTT. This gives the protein CASTEGRDQPQHF.

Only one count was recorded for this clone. The CDR3 reads CASSPGGSDPYEQYF. Written as DNA, the CDR3 is TGTGCCAGCAGCCCAGGGGGTAGCGACCCCTACGAGCAGTACTTC. This chain links TRBV5-6 with TRBJ2-7; TRBD1 matches 7 bases. This CDR3 has 15 amino acids. CDR1 SGHDT and CDR2 YYEEEE come from the germline V gene. V trimming: 4 bases; J trimming: 2 bases; junction bases outside the gene matches: 9.

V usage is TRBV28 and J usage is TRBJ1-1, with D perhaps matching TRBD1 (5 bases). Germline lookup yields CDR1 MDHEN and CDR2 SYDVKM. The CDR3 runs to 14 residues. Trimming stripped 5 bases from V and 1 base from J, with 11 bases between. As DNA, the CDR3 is TGTGCCAGCAGTCCCCTAAGGGGGAACACTGAAGCTTTCTTT. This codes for CASSPLRGNTEAFF.

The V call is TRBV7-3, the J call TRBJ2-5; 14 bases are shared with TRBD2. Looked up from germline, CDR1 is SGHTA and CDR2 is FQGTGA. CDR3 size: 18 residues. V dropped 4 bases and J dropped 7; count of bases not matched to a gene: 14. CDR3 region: CASSSLGGTSGSTGTQYF. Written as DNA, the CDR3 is TGTGCCAGCAGCTCCCTGGGTGGGACTAGCGGGAGTACGGGGACCCAGTACTTC. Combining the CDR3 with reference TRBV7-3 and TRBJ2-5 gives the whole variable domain GAGVSQTPSNKVTEKGKYVELRCDPISGHTALYWYRQSLGQGPEFLIYFQGTGAADDSGLPNDRFFAVRPEGSVSTLKIQRTERGDSAVYLCASSSLGGTSGSTGTQYFGPGTRLLVL.

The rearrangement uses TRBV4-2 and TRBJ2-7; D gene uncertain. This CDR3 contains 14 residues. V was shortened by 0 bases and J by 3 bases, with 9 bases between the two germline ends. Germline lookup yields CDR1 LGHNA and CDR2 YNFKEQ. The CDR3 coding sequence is TGTGCCAGCAGCCAAGATCAGGAAAACTACGAGCAGTACTTC. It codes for CASSQDQENYEQYF.

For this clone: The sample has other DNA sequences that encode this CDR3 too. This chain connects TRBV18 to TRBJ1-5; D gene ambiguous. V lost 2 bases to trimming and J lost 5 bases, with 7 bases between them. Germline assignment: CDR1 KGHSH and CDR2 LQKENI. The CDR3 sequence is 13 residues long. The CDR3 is CASSPGGDQPQHF. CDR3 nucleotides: TGTGCCAGCTCACCAGGAGGAGATCAGCCCCAGCATTTT.

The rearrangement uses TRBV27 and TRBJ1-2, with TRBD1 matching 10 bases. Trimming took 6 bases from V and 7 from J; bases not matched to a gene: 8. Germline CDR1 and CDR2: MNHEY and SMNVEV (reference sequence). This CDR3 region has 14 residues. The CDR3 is CASSLTGGTSGYTF. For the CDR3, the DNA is TGTGCCAGCAGCCTGACAGGGGGCACTTCTGGCTACACCTTC.

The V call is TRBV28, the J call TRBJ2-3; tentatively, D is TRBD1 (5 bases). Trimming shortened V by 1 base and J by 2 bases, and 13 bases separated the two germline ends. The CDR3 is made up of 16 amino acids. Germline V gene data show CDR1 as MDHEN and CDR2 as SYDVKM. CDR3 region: CASSLLGVGHTDTQYF. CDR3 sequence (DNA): TGTGCCAGCAGTTTATTAGGGGTTGGCCACACAGATACGCAGTATTTT. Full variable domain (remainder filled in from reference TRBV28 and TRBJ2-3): DVKVTQSSRYLVKRTGEKVFLECVQDMDHENMFWYRQDPGLGLRLIYFSYDVKMKEKGDIPEGYSVSREKKERFSLILESASTNQTSMYLCASSLLGVGHTDTQYFGPGTRLTVL.

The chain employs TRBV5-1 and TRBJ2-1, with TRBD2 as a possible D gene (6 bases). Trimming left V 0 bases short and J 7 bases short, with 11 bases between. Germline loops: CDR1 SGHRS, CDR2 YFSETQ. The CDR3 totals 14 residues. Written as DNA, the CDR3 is TGCGCCAGCAGCTTGGGTAGCGGATCGAATGAGCAGTTCTTC. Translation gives CASSLGSGSNEQFF. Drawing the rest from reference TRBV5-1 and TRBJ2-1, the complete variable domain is KAGVTQTPRYLIKTRGQQVTLSCSPISGHRSVSWYQQTPGQGLQFLFEYFSETQRNKGNFPGRFSGRQFSNSRSEMNVSTLELGDSALYLCASSLGSGSNEQFFGPGTRLTVL.

Here the CDR3 reads CASSPDGQGTYEQYF. DNA for the CDR3: TGCGCCAGCAGCCCGGATGGACAGGGGACCTACGAGCAGTACTTC. This rearrangement joins TRBV5-1 to TRBJ2-7, with 9 bases aligning to TRBD1. The CDR3 is 15 residues long. Germline assignment: CDR1 SGHRS and CDR2 YFSETQ. The ends lost 4 bases at V and 2 bases at J; junction bases unmatched: 7. Based on the CDR3 plus reference TRBV5-1 and TRBJ2-7, the full variable domain is KAGVTQTPRYLIKTRGQQVTLSCSPISGHRSVSWYQQTPGQGLQFLFEYFSETQRNKGNFPGRFSGRQFSNSRSEMNVSTLELGDSALYLCASSPDGQGTYEQYFGPGTRLTVT.

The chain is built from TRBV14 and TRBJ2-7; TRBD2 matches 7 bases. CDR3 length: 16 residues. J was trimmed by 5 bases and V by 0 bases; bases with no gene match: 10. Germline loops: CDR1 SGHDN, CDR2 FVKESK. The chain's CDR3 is CASSQDILAGVHEQYF. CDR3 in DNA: TGTGCCAGCAGCCAAGATATCCTCGCGGGAGTCCACGAGCAGTACTTC.

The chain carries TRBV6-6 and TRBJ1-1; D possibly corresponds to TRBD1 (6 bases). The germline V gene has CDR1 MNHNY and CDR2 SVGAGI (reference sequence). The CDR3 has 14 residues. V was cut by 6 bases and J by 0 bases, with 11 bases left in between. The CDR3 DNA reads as TGTGCCAGCAGGCGACAGGCCATGAACACTGAAGCTTTCTTT. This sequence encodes CASRRQAMNTEAFF.

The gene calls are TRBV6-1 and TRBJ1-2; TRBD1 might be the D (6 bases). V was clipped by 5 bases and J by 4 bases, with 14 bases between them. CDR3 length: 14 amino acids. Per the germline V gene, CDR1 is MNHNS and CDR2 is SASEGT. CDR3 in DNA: TGTGCCAGCAGTATTGGACAGCAGGTCTATGGCTACACCTTC. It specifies CASSIGQQVYGYTF.